The present T cell receptor (beta chain) was sequenced within a study of blood T cell repertoires in COVID-19. Study in general: The study drew acute and convalescent COVID-19 samples from the United States, Italy and Spain.

In the authors' methods: How many nucleated cells were present was estimated from reference gene primer amplification. The repertoire was sequenced with immunoSEQ multiplex PCR; TCRdb's copy has only in-frame clones and lacks some. D and trimming were read from the DNA, whereas the V and J calls and clone size are those reported in that table. The sample includes 250,000 or so clones, approximately 86% seen only once; the top ten take 1.6%. Ages ranged from roughly 18 to 100 years, with residence in around 24 US areas. This CDR3 is 14 amino acids long. The V end lost 5 bases, the J end lost 0 bases, and 7 bases lay between the germline ends. Germline CDR1 MDHEN, CDR2 SYDVKM.

The sequencing input was PBMCs or T cells enriched from blood (not recorded which). The sequence was collected from a woman between 50 and 59 years old who had recovered from COVID-19. The chain uses TRBV28 and TRBJ1-4; possibly TRBD1 for D (5 bases). The CDR3 region has the DNA TGTGCCAGCAGTCCCAGGGCAACTAATGAAAAACTGTTTTTT. Amino acids: CASSPRATNEKLFF.